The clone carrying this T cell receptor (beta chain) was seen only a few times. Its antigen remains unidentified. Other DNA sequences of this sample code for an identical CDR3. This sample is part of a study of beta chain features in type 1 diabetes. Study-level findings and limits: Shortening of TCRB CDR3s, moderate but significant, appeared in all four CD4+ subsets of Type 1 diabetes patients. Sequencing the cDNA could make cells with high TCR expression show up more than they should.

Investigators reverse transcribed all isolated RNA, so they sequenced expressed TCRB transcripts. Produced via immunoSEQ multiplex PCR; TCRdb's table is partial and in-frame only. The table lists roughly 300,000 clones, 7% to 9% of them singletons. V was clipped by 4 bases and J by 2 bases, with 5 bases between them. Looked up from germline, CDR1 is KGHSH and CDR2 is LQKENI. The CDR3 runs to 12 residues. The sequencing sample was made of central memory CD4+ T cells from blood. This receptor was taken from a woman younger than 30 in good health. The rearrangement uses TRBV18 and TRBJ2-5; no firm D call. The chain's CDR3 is CASSQYQETQYF. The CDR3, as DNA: TGTGCCAGCTCACAATATCAAGAGACCCAGTACTTC.